A single T cell receptor (beta chain) is shown here with its context. Its antigen is undetermined. PCR used 60 Vbeta primers and 13 Jbeta primers. Per the original data handling: About 11 million of the roughly 77 million unique TCR beta chains counted in a later analysis were shared. Some clones are missing from TCRdb's copy, which holds only in-frame ones; the method was immunoSEQ multiplex PCR. The V and J calls and the clone size are those of that table, but D and trimming were determined from the DNA. Here the sample spans fewer than 250,000 clones, 75% to 80% being singletons. This sample was included in a study of cytomegalovirus exposure and HLA in healthy donors. Notes on the study in general: Later work found that TCR association rates differed between HLA loci; DRB1 had the most and HLA-C the fewest.

The CDR3 has 16 amino acids. V trimming: 4 bases; J trimming: 3 bases; junction bases outside the gene matches: 9. Germline values: CDR1 PRHDT, CDR2 FYEKMQ (reference sequence). The material sequenced was PBMCs. This TCR came from a male donor in good health and CMV-seronegative. The chain has TRBV13 and TRBJ1-2, with 9 bases fitting TRBD1. The CDR3 reads CASSSIGQGIYYGYTF. The CDR3 DNA reads TGTGCCAGCAGCTCAATAGGACAGGGGATTTACTATGGCTACACCTTC.